These T cell receptor beta chains were read from a single sample in a study of T cells in Graves' hyperthyroidism and ophthalmopathy. From the multiplex PCR reads, TCRdb called clonotypes with MiXCR, one entry per CDR3 protein. In the table there are 650,000 to 700,000 distinct CDR3 sequences, roughly 17% of which are singletons. Sample: blood. Receptor source: a man aged 50 to 59 with Graves' hyperthyroidism. The CDR3 runs from the conserved cysteine through the conserved F or W. The D gene is left open where the match is weak. A clone size is listed for some rows: how often the clone was seen (once, few, many), or a class if it is expanded.

v_call	j_call	d_call	clone_size	cdr3_nt	cdr3_aa
TRBV19	TRBJ2-7	TRBD2	NA	TGTGCCAGTAGTATCCCCCTAGCGGGAGGGGGCCACGAGCAGTACTTC	CASSIPLAGGGHEQYF
TRBV13	TRBJ2-4	NA	few	TGCGCCAGCAGCTTATTACAGGGTGCCCTGGTCAAAAACATTCAGTACTTC	CASSLLQGALVKNIQYF
TRBV6-5	TRBJ2-2	NA	NA	TGTGCCAGCAGTTATGCGGGAATGAACACCGGGGAGCTGTTTTTT	CASSYAGMNTGELFF
TRBV7-2	TRBJ2-7	TRBD2	many	TGTGCCAGCAGCTGGGGGACTAGCGGGAGCTCCTACGAGCAGTACTTC	CASSWGTSGSSYEQYF
TRBV12-3/TRBV12-4	TRBJ1-1	NA	many	TGTGCCAGCAGTTTACAACCACAAGGAGCTTTCTTT	CASSLQPQGAFF
TRBV9	TRBJ2-7	NA	many	TGTGCCAGCAGCGGTGGGGACCGACCAGGAGTCGAGCAGTACTTC	CASSGGDRPGVEQYF
TRBV15	TRBJ1-1	TRBD1	many	TGTGCCACCAGAACGGACAGGGTGGGCGCTGAAGCTTTCTTT	CATRTDRVGAEAFF
TRBV29-1	TRBJ2-1	TRBD1	NA	TGCAGCGCGACAGGGGTCCACAATGAGCAGTTCTTC	CSATGVHNEQFF
TRBV3-2	TRBJ2-7	NA	NA	TGTGCCAGCAGCCATCCTCTCGACCAGCGGGAGTTGATCTACGAGCAGTACTTC	CASSHPLDQRELIYEQYF
TRBV7-2	TRBJ1-1	TRBD1	many	TGTGCCAGCAGCTGGAGGACAGGTTGGGCCACTGAAGCTTTCTTT	CASSWRTGWATEAFF
TRBV24-1	TRBJ2-2	NA	few	TGTGCCACCAGTCCAATAACGCTTCAGAGGAATCCCGGGGAGCTGTTTTTT	CATSPITLQRNPGELFF
TRBV20-1	TRBJ2-1	NA	NA	TGCAGTGCTAGAATGGTCTCCTACAATGAGCAGTTCTTC	CSARMVSYNEQFF
TRBV6-1	TRBJ1-5	NA	many	TGTGCCAGCACATCTGGACGTGCGGCCGGCAATCAGCCCCAGCATTTT	CASTSGRAAGNQPQHF
TRBV7-9	TRBJ2-1	TRBD1	few	TGTGCCAGCAAAACCGGGACAGGGGGTTGGAATGAGCAGTTCTTC	CASKTGTGGWNEQFF
TRBV28	TRBJ2-7	NA	few	TGTGCCAGCAGGGAAAGGGACTACGAGCAGTACTTC	CASRERDYEQYF
TRBV5-1	TRBJ1-1	TRBD1	few	TGCGCCAGCACGAATACAGGGGGTGGGGGGAACACTGAAGCTTTCTTT	CASTNTGGGGNTEAFF
TRBV29-1	TRBJ2-1	TRBD2	few	TGCAGCGTTGTCGCAGGGGCTGTGCGTACTAGCGGGAGCTATGAGCAGTTCTTC	CSVVAGAVRTSGSYEQFF
TRBV7-6	TRBJ2-5	NA	many	TGTGCCAGCAGCTTAGTTGGACAGCTACAAGAGACCCAGTACTTC	CASSLVGQLQETQYF
TRBV28	TRBJ2-7	NA	many	TGTGCCAGCAGTTTATTTGACAGATACGAGCAGTACTTC	CASSLFDRYEQYF
TRBV20-1	TRBJ1-6	TRBD1	many	TGCAGTGCTGATACAGGGGGCGACAATTCACCCCTCCACTTT	CSADTGGDNSPLHF
TRBV27	TRBJ2-7	NA	NA	TGTGCCAGCAGTTCCCACGTCTCCTACGAGCAGTACTTC	CASSSHVSYEQYF
TRBV28	TRBJ2-7	TRBD2	many	TGTGCCAGCAGTTTAGGGGGACTAGCAGTTTACGAGCAGTACTTC	CASSLGGLAVYEQYF
TRBV19	TRBJ1-6	TRBD1	many	TGTGCCAGTAGTATCCGGGACAGCGATAATTCACCCCTCCACTTT	CASSIRDSDNSPLHF
TRBV20-1	TRBJ2-4	NA	many	TGCAGTGCCGAATGGGGAACCAAAAACATTCAGTACTTC	CSAEWGTKNIQYF
TRBV7-2	TRBJ1-5	TRBD1	few	TGTGCCAGCACCAATCAAGGGGGCCTAGGCAATCAGCCCCAGCATTTT	CASTNQGGLGNQPQHF
TRBV6-4	TRBJ2-7	TRBD2	NA	TGTGCCAGCAGTGACTCCCCCCCGGCGGAAGCGGGAGGGCGTGAGCAGTACTTC	CASSDSPPAEAGGREQYF
TRBV12-3/TRBV12-4	TRBJ2-7	NA	many	TGTGCCAGCAGTTGGGCGGGAAAGAACGAGCAGTACTTC	CASSWAGKNEQYF
TRBV24-1	TRBJ2-1	TRBD2	many	TGTGCCACCAGTGAACATAGCGGGAGCTCCTACAATGAGCAGTTCTTC	CATSEHSGSSYNEQFF
TRBV5-1	TRBJ2-7	TRBD2	NA	TGCGCCAGCAGCAAAGGACTAGCGGCCATCAGCTCCTACGAGCAGTACTTC	CASSKGLAAISSYEQYF
TRBV5-1	TRBJ2-7	NA	many	TGCGCCAGCAGCCGAGGGACGGACTACGAGCAGTACTTC	CASSRGTDYEQYF
TRBV6-2/TRBV6-3	TRBJ2-7	NA	few	TGTGCCAGCAGTTACGCGAAGGTATACTCCTACGAGCAGTACTTC	CASSYAKVYSYEQYF
TRBV7-8	TRBJ2-1	NA	many	TGTGCCAGCAGCTTAGGTGCGCAGATCTACAATGAGCAGTTCTTC	CASSLGAQIYNEQFF
TRBV9	TRBJ1-3	NA	NA	TGTGCCAGCAGCCCGAGCCCCGGCTCTGGAAACACCATATATTTT	CASSPSPGSGNTIYF
TRBV7-2	TRBJ2-1	TRBD2	NA	TGTGCCAGCAGACTAGGACTAGCGGGAGAGGATGAGCAGTTCTTC	CASRLGLAGEDEQFF
TRBV6-1	TRBJ1-2	NA	few	TGTGCCAGCAGTGAAAAGCTTAACGCTGGCTACACCTTC	CASSEKLNAGYTF
TRBV7-6	TRBJ1-2	NA	many	TGTGCCAGCAGCAGGGAGGCGGACTATGGCTACACCTTC	CASSREADYGYTF
TRBV20-1	TRBJ2-7	TRBD2	NA	TGCAGTGCATATGGGACTACCTCCTACGAGCAGTACTTC	CSAYGTTSYEQYF
TRBV7-2	TRBJ1-1	NA	NA	TGTGCCAGCAGCTTAGAGTTTGTGGAGGGCACTGAAGCTTTCTTT	CASSLEFVEGTEAFF
TRBV28	TRBJ2-2	NA	NA	TGTGCCAGCAGTTTCATCATGATGGCCGGGGAGCTGTTTTTT	CASSFIMMAGELFF
TRBV11-2	TRBJ2-1	TRBD1	many	TGTGCCAGCAGCTTAGAATCCGGGACAGCCTACAATGAGCAGTTCTTC	CASSLESGTAYNEQFF
TRBV30	TRBJ1-1	NA	NA	TGTGCCTGGAGTGAGGCGAGTACTGAAGCTTTCTTT	CAWSEASTEAFF
TRBV12-5	TRBJ2-2	NA	many	TGTGCTAGCCAGGACGGGAACACCGGGGAGCTGTTTTTT	CASQDGNTGELFF
TRBV6-1	TRBJ2-1	TRBD2	many	TGTGCCACCTGGGACTACTCCTACAATGAGCAGTTCTTC	CATWDYSYNEQFF
TRBV27	TRBJ2-7	NA	NA	TGTGCCAGCAGTCCCGCGGGACACCTCTCCTACGAGCAGTACTTC	CASSPAGHLSYEQYF
TRBV7-2	TRBJ2-1	NA	few	TGTGCCAGCAGCTCCGACCCAGGGGGGTTCAATGAGCAGTTCTTC	CASSSDPGGFNEQFF
TRBV28	TRBJ1-6	TRBD1	NA	TGTGCCAGCAGTTCCACGGGACAGCTTATCTATAATTCACCCCTCCACTTT	CASSSTGQLIYNSPLHF
TRBV9	TRBJ2-7	NA	many	TGTGCCAGCAGCGGGTCCGGGGCGTTGGAGCAGTACTTC	CASSGSGALEQYF
TRBV18	TRBJ2-6	NA	many	TGTGCCAGCTCTCCAATCCGCCGGGCCTCTGGGGCCAACGTCCTGACTTTC	CASSPIRRASGANVLTF
TRBV20-1	TRBJ1-3	NA	few	TGCAGCGTTCAGGGGATCTCTGGAAACACCATATATTTT	CSVQGISGNTIYF
TRBV18	TRBJ2-5	TRBD1	many	TGTGCCAGCTCTCCACCTAACGACAGGGCAGAGACCCAGTACTTC	CASSPPNDRAETQYF
TRBV19	TRBJ2-7	NA	NA	TGTGCCAGTAGTATGGGCGGTGAAACCTACGAGCAGTACTTC	CASSMGGETYEQYF
TRBV5-1	TRBJ2-3	TRBD2	few	TGCGCCAGCAGCATCCCAGGACTAGCGGGAGGCTCTAGCACAGATACGCAGTATTTT	CASSIPGLAGGSSTDTQYF
TRBV9	TRBJ2-3	TRBD2	NA	TGTGCCAGCAGCGAAGGACTAGCGGGAGGCACAGATACGCAGTATTTT	CASSEGLAGGTDTQYF
TRBV15	TRBJ2-3	TRBD1	few	TGTGCCACCAGCATATCCTTATGGGACAGGGCGCTCACAGATACGCAGTATTTT	CATSISLWDRALTDTQYF